This T cell receptor (beta chain) was obtained from a study of blood T cell repertoires in COVID-19. Study overall: The origin of the acute and convalescent COVID-19 samples was the United States, Italy and Spain. T cells, B-cell-depleted T cells, or PBMCs supplied cDNA or gDNA.

As originally analysed: The authors estimated nucleated cell counts from reference gene primer amplification. Clones were sequenced by immunoSEQ multiplex PCR, and TCRdb holds only the in-frame ones, with some missing. The V and J calls and clone size are taken from that table; D and trimming were inferred from the DNA. The data hold some 73,000 clones, with roughly 85% observed a single time. This clone appeared a single time. Specimen: peripheral blood. This clonotype was sampled from an elderly woman with active or convalescent COVID-19.

The chain's CDR3 is CASSQEPSFTGTHSPLHF. CDR3 nucleotides: TGTGCCAGCAGCCAAGAGCCTTCCTTCACAGGTACCCATTCACCCCTCCACTTT. The J gene is TRBJ1-6, the V gene TRBV3-1 (or the pseudogene TRBV3-2); D perhaps matches TRBD1 (5 bases). Looked up from germline, CDR1 is LGHDT and CDR2 is YNNKEL (reference sequence). V lost 0 bases, J lost 8 bases, and 20 bases lay in between. CDR3 length equals 18 residues.